A selection of T cell receptor beta chains follows, all from one sample in a study of T cells after yellow fever vaccination. TCRdb reprocessed the 5' RACE reads with MiXCR, giving one entry per CDR3 protein. The sample contains some 320,000 distinct CDR3 sequences, 3.5% to 4.5% of which appear only once. The input for sequencing was PBMCs, taken 15 days after the yellow fever booster vaccination. The receptors come from a man aged 18-30 years who received the YFV17D yellow fever vaccine. Each CDR3 is given with its conserved first and last residue. D genes are given only for firm matches. Clone size, where shown, is once, few, many, or a class for clones that have expanded.

V gene	clone size	D gene	J gene	CDR3 DNA	CDR3 protein
TRBV7-9	many	TRBD1	TRBJ2-7	TGTGCCAGCAGCCCGATCCGGGACAGGGCCTACGAGCAGTACTTC	CASSPIRDRAYEQYF
TRBV6-6	-	-	TRBJ2-7	TGTGCCAGCAGTCAGAGGGACGGACCCTCCTACGAGCAGTACTTC	CASSQRDGPSYEQYF
TRBV4-2	-	-	TRBJ2-3	TGTGCCAGCAGCCAGCCTAGCGTCTACACAGATACGCAGTATTTT	CASSQPSVYTDTQYF
TRBV7-2	-	-	TRBJ1-5	TGTGCCAGCAGCTTAATGTCCGGGGGCAATCAGCCCCAGCATTTT	CASSLMSGGNQPQHF
TRBV7-2	many	-	TRBJ2-1	TGTGCCAGCAGCTTGAGCCCTTCCAGGTCCTACAATGAGCAGTTCTTC	CASSLSPSRSYNEQFF
TRBV20-1	-	TRBD2	TRBJ2-1	TGCAGTGCTATCGGGAGGGCTGATTCCTACAATGAGCAGTTCTTC	CSAIGRADSYNEQFF
TRBV6-5	-	TRBD1	TRBJ1-2	TGTGCCAGCACCCTATCGGGACAGGGGCTAGGGGGCTACACCTTC	CASTLSGQGLGGYTF
TRBV2	few	-	TRBJ1-6	TGTGCCAGCAGTCCCCGGGGGGATATAGTTTTTTCACCCCTCCACTTT	CASSPRGDIVFSPLHF
TRBV5-1	many	-	TRBJ1-3	TGCGCCAGCAGCCCCACAACACAGTCGAGCTCTGGAAACACCATATATTTT	CASSPTTQSSSGNTIYF
TRBV24-1	-	TRBD1	TRBJ1-2	TGTGCCACGCGGAAGGGGGCGGACTATGGCTACACCTTC	CATRKGADYGYTF
TRBV7-2	few	-	TRBJ2-1	TGTGCCAGCAGCCCAACTTGGGCAGAGCAGTTCTTC	CASSPTWAEQFF
TRBV12-3/TRBV12-4	many	TRBD2	TRBJ2-3	TGTGCCAGTCATGGAGCGGGGACGCTAGATACGCAGTATTTT	CASHGAGTLDTQYF
TRBV4-1	-	TRBD1	TRBJ1-1	TGCGCCAGCAGCCAAGAGAACAGGGGCGGGATCGTCCCTGAAGCTTTCTTT	CASSQENRGGIVPEAFF
TRBV7-3	few	TRBD2	TRBJ2-3	TGTGCCAGCAGCCCCAAGGGGGCTAGCGGGGGGGAAAAGACGCAGTATTTT	CASSPKGASGGEKTQYF
TRBV4-3	many	TRBD2	TRBJ2-5	TGCGCCAGCAGCCCCTCTAGCGGGGGGGCCTGGGAGACCCAGTACTTC	CASSPSSGGAWETQYF
TRBV10-2	many	TRBD2	TRBJ2-5	TGCGCCAGCAGGACGGGGGGGTACCAAGAGACCCAGTACTTC	CASRTGGYQETQYF
TRBV5-1	many	-	TRBJ2-3	TGCGCCAGCACCTACTTGGATACGCAGTATTTT	CASTYLDTQYF
TRBV5-1	-	-	TRBJ1-1	TGCGCCAGCAGCTTGGGGGGACCAAGGTTCTCTGAAGCTTTCTTT	CASSLGGPRFSEAFF